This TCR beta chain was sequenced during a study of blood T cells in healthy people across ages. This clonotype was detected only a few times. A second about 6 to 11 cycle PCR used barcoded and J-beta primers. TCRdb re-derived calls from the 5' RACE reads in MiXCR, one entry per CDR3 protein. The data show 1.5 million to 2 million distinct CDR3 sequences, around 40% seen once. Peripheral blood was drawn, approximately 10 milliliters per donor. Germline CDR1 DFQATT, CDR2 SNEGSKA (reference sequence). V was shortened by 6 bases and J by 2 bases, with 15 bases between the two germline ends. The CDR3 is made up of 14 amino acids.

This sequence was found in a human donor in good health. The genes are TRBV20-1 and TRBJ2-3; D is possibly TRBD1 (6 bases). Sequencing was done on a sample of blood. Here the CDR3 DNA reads TGCAGTGCCATTGAGGGGGAGCCCACAGATACGCAGTATTTT. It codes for CSAIEGEPTDTQYF.